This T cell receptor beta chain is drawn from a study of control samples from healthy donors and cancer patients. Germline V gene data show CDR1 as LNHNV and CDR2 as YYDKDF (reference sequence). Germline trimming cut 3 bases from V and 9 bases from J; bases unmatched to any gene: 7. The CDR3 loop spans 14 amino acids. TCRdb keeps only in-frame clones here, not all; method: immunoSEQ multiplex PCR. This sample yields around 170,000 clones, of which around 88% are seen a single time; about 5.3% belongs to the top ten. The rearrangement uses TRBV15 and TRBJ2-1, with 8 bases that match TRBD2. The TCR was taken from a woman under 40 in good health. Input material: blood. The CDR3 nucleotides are TGTGCCACCAGCAGGTCCGGGGGGGTGGTTGAGCAGTTCTTC. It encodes CATSRSGGVVEQFF.